The clone carrying this T cell receptor beta chain was counted a single time. Antigen specificity is unknown. Likely a read error: the CDR3 ends without its conserved phenylalanine or tryptophan. The entry originates in a study of T-cell reconstitution after alpha-beta-depleted transplantation in children. A TCRbeta library incorporating unique molecular identifiers was prepared. TCRdb fed the PCR reads into MiXCR, producing one record per CDR3 protein. The sample yields around 25,000 distinct CDR3 sequences, 15% to 20% seen once. The CDR3 has 13 residues. Per germline, CDR1 SGHNT and CDR2 YENEEA. V lost 4 bases and J lost 5; bases outside the gene matches: 3. Broader study findings: Newly produced T cells mostly accounted for T-cell counts and diversity one year post-transplant.

The TCR sequence derives from a male patient aged 2 to 9 who had a stem cell transplant for acute lymphoblastic leukemia, so the T cells may come from the graft donor. The chain couples TRBV11-3 to TRBJ1-1, with TRBD1 matching 8 bases. The sequenced sample was PBMCs, mostly from graft donor cells, obtained 60 days after TCRalphabeta/CD19-depleted stem cell transplant. CDR3 amino acids: CASSSGGETEAFC. The CDR3 nucleotides are TGTGCCAGCAGCTCAGGGGGCGAGACTGAAGCTTTCTGT.